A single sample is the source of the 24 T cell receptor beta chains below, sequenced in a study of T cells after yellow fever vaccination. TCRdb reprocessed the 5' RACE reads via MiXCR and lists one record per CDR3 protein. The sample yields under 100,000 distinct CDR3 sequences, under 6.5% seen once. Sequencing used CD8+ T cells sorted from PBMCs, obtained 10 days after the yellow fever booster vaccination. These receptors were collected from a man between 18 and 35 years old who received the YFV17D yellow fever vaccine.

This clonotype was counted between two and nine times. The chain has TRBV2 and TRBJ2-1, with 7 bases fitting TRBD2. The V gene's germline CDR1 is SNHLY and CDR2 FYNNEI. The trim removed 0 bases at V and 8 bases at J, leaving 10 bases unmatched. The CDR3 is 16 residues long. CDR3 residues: CASSEAWEGKKHEQFF. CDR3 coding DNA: TGTGCCAGCAGTGAAGCCTGGGAGGGGAAGAAACATGAGCAGTTCTTC.

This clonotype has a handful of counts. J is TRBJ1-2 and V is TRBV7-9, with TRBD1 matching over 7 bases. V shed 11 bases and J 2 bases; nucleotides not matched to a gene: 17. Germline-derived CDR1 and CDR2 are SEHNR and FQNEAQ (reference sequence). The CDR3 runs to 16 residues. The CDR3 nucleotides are TGTGCCGGCGAGGATGAAAACAGGGGAAGAAACTATGGCTACACCTTC. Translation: CAGEDENRGRNYGYTF. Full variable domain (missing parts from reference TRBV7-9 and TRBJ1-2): DTGVSQNPRHKITKRGQNVTFRCDPISEHNRLYWYRQTLGQGPEFLTYFQNEAQLEKSRLLSDRFSAERPKGSFSTLEIQRTEQGDSAMYLCAGEDENRGRNYGYTFGSGTRLTVV.

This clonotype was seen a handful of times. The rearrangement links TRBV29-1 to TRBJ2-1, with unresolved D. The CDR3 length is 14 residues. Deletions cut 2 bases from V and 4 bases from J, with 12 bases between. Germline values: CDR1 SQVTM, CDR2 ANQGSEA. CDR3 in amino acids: CSVEPQTRYNEQFF. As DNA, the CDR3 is TGCAGCGTTGAACCCCAAACGAGGTACAATGAGCAGTTCTTC.

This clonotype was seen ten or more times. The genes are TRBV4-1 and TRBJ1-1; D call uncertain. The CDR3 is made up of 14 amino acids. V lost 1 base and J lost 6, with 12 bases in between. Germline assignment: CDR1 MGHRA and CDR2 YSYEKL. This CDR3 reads CASSQGYTSPEAFF. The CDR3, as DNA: TGCGCCAGCAGCCAAGGATATACCTCACCTGAAGCTTTCTTT.

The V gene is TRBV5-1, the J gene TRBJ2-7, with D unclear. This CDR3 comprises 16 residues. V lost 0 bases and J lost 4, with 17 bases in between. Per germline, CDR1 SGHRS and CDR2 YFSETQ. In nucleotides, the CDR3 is TGCGCCAGCAGCTTGGCCGATGCAGGATTTAATTACGAGCAGTACTTC. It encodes CASSLADAGFNYEQYF. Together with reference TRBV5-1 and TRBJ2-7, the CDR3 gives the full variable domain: KAGVTQTPRYLIKTRGQQVTLSCSPISGHRSVSWYQQTPGQGLQFLFEYFSETQRNKGNFPGRFSGRQFSNSRSEMNVSTLELGDSALYLCASSLADAGFNYEQYFGPGTRLTVT.

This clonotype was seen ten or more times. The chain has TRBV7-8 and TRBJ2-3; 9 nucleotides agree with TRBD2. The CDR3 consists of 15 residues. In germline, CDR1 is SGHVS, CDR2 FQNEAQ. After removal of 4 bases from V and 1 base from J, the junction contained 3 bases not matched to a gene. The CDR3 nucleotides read TGTGCCAGCAGCTCTAGGACTAGCGGCACAGATACGCAGTATTTT. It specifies CASSSRTSGTDTQYF.

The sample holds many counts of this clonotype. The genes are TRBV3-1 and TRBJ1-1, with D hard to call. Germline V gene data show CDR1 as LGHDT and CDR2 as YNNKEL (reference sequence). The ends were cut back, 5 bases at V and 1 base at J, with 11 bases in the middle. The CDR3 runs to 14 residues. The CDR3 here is CASSFSVRNTEAFF. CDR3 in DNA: TGTGCCAGCAGCTTTTCAGTACGGAACACTGAAGCTTTCTTT.

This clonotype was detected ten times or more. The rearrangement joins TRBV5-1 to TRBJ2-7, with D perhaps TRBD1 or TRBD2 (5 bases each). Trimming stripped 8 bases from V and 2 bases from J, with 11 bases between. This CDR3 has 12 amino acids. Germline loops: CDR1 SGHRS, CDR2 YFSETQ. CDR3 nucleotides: TGCGCCAGTGGGACGGCGACCTACGAGCAGTACTTC. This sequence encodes CASGTATYEQYF.

CDR3 sequence (DNA): TGCGCCAGCAGCCAACCGGGGTTCTCTACAGATACGCAGTATTTT. This translates into CASSQPGFSTDTQYF. The chain carries TRBV4-1 and TRBJ2-3; D is possibly TRBD2 (5 bases). This CDR3 region has 15 residues. Germline values: CDR1 MGHRA, CDR2 YSYEKL. Trimming shortened V by 2 bases and J by 3 bases, and 12 bases separated the two germline ends.

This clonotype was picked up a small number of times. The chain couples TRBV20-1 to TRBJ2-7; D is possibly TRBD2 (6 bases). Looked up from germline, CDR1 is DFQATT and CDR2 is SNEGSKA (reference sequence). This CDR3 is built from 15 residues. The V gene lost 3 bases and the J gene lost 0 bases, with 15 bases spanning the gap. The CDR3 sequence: CSASHRDSRSYEQYF. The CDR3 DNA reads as TGCAGTGCTAGTCATCGGGACTCTCGCTCCTACGAGCAGTACTTC.

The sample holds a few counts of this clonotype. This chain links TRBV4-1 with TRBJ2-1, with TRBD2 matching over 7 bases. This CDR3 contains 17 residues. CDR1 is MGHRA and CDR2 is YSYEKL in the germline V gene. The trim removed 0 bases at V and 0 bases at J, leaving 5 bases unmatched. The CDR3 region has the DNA TGCGCCAGCAGCCAAGAACCTAGCGGACTCTCCTACAATGAGCAGTTCTTC. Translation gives CASSQEPSGLSYNEQFF.

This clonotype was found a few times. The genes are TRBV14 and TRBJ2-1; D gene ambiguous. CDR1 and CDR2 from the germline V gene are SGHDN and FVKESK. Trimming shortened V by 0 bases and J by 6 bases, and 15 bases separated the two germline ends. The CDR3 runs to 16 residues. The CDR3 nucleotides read TGTGCCAGCAGCCAAGAAATTAGGACCTCGAGCAATGAGCAGTTCTTC. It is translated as CASSQEIRTSSNEQFF.

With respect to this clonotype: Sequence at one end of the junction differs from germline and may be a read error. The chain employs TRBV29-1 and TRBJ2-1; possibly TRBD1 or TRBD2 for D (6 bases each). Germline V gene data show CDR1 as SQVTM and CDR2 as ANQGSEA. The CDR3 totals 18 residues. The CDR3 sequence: CSVDAEWGTGGSFNEQFF. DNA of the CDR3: TGCAGCGTTGACGCTGAATGGGGGACCGGGGGCTCCTTCAATGAGCAGTTCTTC.

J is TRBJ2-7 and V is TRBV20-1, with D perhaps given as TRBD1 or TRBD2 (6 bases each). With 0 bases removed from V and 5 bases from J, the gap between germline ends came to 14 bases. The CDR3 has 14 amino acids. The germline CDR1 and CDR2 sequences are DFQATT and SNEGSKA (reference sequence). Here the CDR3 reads CSARDLRGAHEQYF. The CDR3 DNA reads TGCAGTGCTAGAGATCTAAGGGGGGCCCACGAGCAGTACTTC.

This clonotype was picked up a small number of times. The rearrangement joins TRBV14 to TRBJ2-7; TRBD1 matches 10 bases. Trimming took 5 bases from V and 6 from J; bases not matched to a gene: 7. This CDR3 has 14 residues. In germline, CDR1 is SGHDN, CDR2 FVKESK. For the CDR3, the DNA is TGTGCCAGCAGCATAACCGGGACAGGGGCCGAGCAGTACGTC. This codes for CASSITGTGAEQYV.

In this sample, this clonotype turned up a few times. CDR3 sequence (DNA): TGTGCCACCAGCACCCAGGGGGCTTATGGCTACACCTTC. It encodes CATSTQGAYGYTF. The chain uses TRBV15 and TRBJ1-2; TRBD1 matches 8 bases. Trimming cost V 4 bases and J 5 bases; bases outside gene matches: 3. The V gene's germline CDR1 is LNHNV and CDR2 YYDKDF (reference sequence). CDR3 length equals 13 residues. Complete variable domain (other parts from reference TRBV15 and TRBJ1-2): DAMVIQNPRYQVTQFGKPVTLSCSQTLNHNVMYWYQQKSSQAPKLLFHYYDKDFNNEADTPDNFQSRRPNTSFCFLDIRSPGLGDTAMYLCATSTQGAYGYTFGSGTRLTVV.

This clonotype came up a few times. CDR3 in DNA: TGCAGCGTTGAAGTAAACCCCTACGAGCAGTACTTC. The encoded protein is CSVEVNPYEQYF. The genes are TRBV29-1 and TRBJ2-7; no clear D. Trimming pared 1 base from V and 2 bases from J, leaving 6 bases between. The CDR3 totals 12 residues. Germline CDR1 and CDR2: SQVTM and ANQGSEA.

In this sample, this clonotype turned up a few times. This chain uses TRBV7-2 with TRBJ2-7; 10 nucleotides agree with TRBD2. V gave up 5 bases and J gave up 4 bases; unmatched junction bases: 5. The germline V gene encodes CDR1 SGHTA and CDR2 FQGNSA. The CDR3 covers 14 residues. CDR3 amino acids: CASSRGLAEYEQYV. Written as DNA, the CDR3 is TGTGCCAGCAGCCGAGGACTAGCGGAGTACGAGCAGTACGTC.

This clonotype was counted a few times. CDR3 DNA: TGTGCCATCAGTGAGTGGGGGGCAGCTAGGGAGCAGTACTTC. This codes for CAISEWGAAREQYF. V and J are TRBV10-3 and TRBJ2-7; D may correspond to TRBD1 or TRBD2 (6 bases each). This CDR3 has 14 amino acids. Germline-derived CDR1 and CDR2 are ENHRY and SYGVKD. Trimming removed 1 base from V and 7 bases from J, with 14 bases in between.

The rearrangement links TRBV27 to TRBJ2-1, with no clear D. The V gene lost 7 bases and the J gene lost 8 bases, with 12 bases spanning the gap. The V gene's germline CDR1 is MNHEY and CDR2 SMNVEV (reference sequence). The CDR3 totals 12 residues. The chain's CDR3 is CASNTMGHEQFF. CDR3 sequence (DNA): TGTGCCAGCAACACCATGGGCCATGAGCAGTTCTTC.

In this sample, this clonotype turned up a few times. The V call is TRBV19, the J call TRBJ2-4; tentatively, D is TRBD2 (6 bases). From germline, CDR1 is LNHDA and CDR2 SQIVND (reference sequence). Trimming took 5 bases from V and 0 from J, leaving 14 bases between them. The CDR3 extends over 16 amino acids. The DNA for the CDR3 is TGTGCCAGTAGTTGGGACTCCGCACTAGCCAAAAACATTCAGTACTTC. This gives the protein CASSWDSALAKNIQYF.

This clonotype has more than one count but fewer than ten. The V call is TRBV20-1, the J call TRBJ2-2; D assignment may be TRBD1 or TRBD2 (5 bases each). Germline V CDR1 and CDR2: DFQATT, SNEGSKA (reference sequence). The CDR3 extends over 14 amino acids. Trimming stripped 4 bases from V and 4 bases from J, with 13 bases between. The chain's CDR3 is CSATPGPLTGELFF. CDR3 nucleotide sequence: TGCAGTGCTACACCGGGACCCCTCACCGGGGAGCTGTTTTTT.

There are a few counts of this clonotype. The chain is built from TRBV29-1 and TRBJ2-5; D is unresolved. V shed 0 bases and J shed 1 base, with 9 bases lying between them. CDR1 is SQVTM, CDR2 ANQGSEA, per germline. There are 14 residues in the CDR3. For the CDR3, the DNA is TGCAGCGTTGAAGATTGGCAGATCCAAGAGACCCAGTACTTC. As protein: CSVEDWQIQETQYF. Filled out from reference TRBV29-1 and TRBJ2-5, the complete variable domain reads SAVISQKPSRDICQRGTSLTIQCQVDSQVTMMFWYRQQPGQSLTLIATANQGSEATYESGFVIDKFPISRPNLTFSTLTVSNMSPEDSSIYLCSVEDWQIQETQYFGPGTRLLVL.

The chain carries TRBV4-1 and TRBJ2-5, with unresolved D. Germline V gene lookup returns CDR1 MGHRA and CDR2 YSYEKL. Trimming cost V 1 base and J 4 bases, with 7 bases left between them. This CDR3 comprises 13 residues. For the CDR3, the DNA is TGCGCCAGCAGCCAAGCCCAGGTAGAGACCCAGTACTTC. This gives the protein CASSQAQVETQYF.